The rows below give T cell receptor beta chains drawn from one sample of a study of cytomegalovirus exposure and HLA in healthy donors. Only in-frame clones appear in the TCRdb table, and some are missing; sequencing was by immunoSEQ multiplex PCR. The sample holds about 200,000 clones, 76% seen once. The specimen sequenced was PBMCs. The origin of the receptors is a young man in good health and CMV-seronegative. Each CDR3 is given with its conserved first and last residue.

v_gene	j_gene	CDR3aa
TRBV13	TRBJ2-3	CASSGHGGIVDTQYF
TRBV29-1	TRBJ1-5	CSVALGASSNQPQHF
TRBV6-1	TRBJ2-2	CASRADRQNTGELFF
TRBV4-2	TRBJ2-4	CASSQGTSGIGNAKNIQYF
TRBV15	TRBJ1-1	CATSGDGGEVNTEAFF
TRBV7-3	TRBJ1-1	CASSLWVDSEAFF
TRBV15	TRBJ2-1	CATSRERLVISNEQFF
TRBV5-1	TRBJ2-3	CASSLDFQDTQYF
TRBV7-2	TRBJ2-7	CASSLAGGVPYEQYF
TRBV30	TRBJ2-3	CAWSVSRTSGRADTQYF
TRBV30	TRBJ1-2	CAWSAPPGGGDYGYTF
TRBV19	TRBJ1-5	CASRAGQGNQPQHF
TRBV5-1	TRBJ1-2	CASSPRDRGVGYTF
TRBV4-1	TRBJ1-2	CASSQGDRSNYGYTF
TRBV5-1	TRBJ2-1	CASSLGGYLNEQFF
TRBV27	TRBJ2-3	CASSGGWGNTDTQYF
TRBV9	TRBJ2-5	CASSGYSGRAPETQYF
TRBV4-1	TRBJ2-1	CASSHPRAESSYNEQFF
TRBV2	TRBJ2-1	CASSELAGSYNEQFF
TRBV9	TRBJ2-1	CASSKRGSGSYNEQFF
TRBV7-3	TRBJ2-6	CASSTWTGGFGANVLTF
TRBV18	TRBJ2-1	CASSTSTSGGNNEQFF
TRBV5-1	TRBJ2-2	CASSPLAGNTGELFF
TRBV29-1	TRBJ1-5	CSVSWTGRFSNQPQHF
TRBV14	TRBJ2-5	CASSQELSGTKETQYF
TRBV6-5	TRBJ2-7	CASRRQIEVHYEQYF
TRBV2	TRBJ2-3	CASEDRGRDTQYF
TRBV30	TRBJ2-1	CAWDPPGGSGGQFF
TRBV10-3	TRBJ1-3	CAISEVRSKESGNTIYF
TRBV6-5	TRBJ1-2	CASSYDPGRYGYTF
TRBV6-1	TRBJ1-2	CASSEQWAGGNYGYTF
TRBV6-1	TRBJ2-7	CASSEWGGKSGFEQYF
TRBV6-4	TRBJ2-2	CASSDSLVAGAGELFF
TRBV18	TRBJ2-1	CASSPLGLAGSEQFF
TRBV6-1	TRBJ1-2	CASGDRARGGYTF
TRBV18	TRBJ1-3	CASSPRRQTSGNTIYF
TRBV4-1	TRBJ1-5	CASSPVAGAQPQHF
TRBV5-4	TRBJ1-2	CASRYSGAANYGYTF
TRBV25-1	TRBJ1-2	CASSESYRDYGYTF
TRBV7-2	TRBJ2-7	CASSRRTGVGSYEQYF
TRBV5-1	TRBJ1-1	CASIEGAEAFF
TRBV6-4	TRBJ2-1	CASSDGTGDYNEQFF
TRBV4-1	TRBJ1-1	CASSQGSGENEAFF
TRBV7-9	TRBJ1-1	CASSLGTGVRNTEAFF
TRBV27	TRBJ1-5	CAIRPGQGVGVEQPQHF
TRBV6-1	TRBJ2-6	CASSETAGTGANVLTF
TRBV5-1	TRBJ2-1	CASSGGQGSYNEQFF
TRBV6-5	TRBJ2-3	CASSKTSGLTDTQYF
TRBV5-6	TRBJ2-7	CASSLVAGEQYF
TRBV19	TRBJ1-1	CASSNREHLTEAFF
TRBV5-1	TRBJ1-5	CASSLGQGGQPQHF